This is a list of T cell receptor beta chains from one sample in a study of tumor-infiltrating lymphocytes in oesophageal squamous cell carcinoma. MiXCR, applied by TCRdb to the PCR reads, yields one record per CDR3 protein. The sample has more than 15,000 distinct CDR3 sequences, 30% to 45% seen once. The sample comprised esophageal tumor tissue. The origin of the receptors is a male donor with esophageal squamous cell carcinoma. Each CDR3 is given without its conserved first and last residue.

TRBV25-1,TRBJ2-5,ASRDLTGYRETQY
TRBV6-1,TRBJ1-1,ASSPPANTEAF
TRBV5-4,TRBJ2-1,ASSLASGNEQF
TRBV6-8,TRBJ2-1,ASSRIGSLDNEQF
TRBV7-2,TRBJ2-7,ASSLEASGSREQY
TRBV7-2,TRBJ1-5,ASSLAVQGNNQPQH
TRBV9,TRBJ2-1,ASSASPGLTYNEQF
TRBV7-9,TRBJ2-3,ASSLYRTGSTDTQY
TRBV7-2,TRBJ2-5,ASSLGGTGDN
TRBV7-2,TRBJ2-1,ASSLERTYPPYNEQF
TRBV6-1,-,ASRDDEQY
TRBV7-6,-,ASSLAVGSNYEQY
TRBV12-3/TRBV12-4,-,ASGISYYNEQY
TRBV18,TRBJ1-1,ASSPNKGQVTNTEAF
TRBV7-2,TRBJ2-5,ASGPKAQY
TRBV5-1,TRBJ2-4,ASSTQGNIQY
TRBV18,TRBJ2-7,ASSPIDPAEPYEQY
TRBV7-9,TRBJ2-6,ASSLGGTGANVLT
TRBV6-1,TRBJ1-2,ASGGGYYGYT
TRBV7-9,TRBJ2-1,ASSLHKTGLIYNEQF
TRBV7-9,TRBJ2-7,ASSRGVDEQY
TRBV11-2,TRBJ2-5,ASSTYVEETQY
TRBV12-3/TRBV12-4,TRBJ2-3,ASSSSSGRGVTDTQY
TRBV7-1,-,ASSHGGSTDTQY